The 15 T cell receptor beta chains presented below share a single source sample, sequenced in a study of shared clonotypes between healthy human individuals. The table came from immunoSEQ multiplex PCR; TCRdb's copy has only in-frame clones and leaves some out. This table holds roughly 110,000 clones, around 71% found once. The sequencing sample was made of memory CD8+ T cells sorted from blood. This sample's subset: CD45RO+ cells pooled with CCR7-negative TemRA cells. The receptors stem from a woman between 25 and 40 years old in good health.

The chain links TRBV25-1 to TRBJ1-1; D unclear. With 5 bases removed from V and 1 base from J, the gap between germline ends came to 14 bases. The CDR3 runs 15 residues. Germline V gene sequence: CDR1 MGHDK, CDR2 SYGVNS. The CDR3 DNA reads TGTGCCAGCAGTCCGTCAGGTAGGGCGAACACTGAAGCTTTCTTT. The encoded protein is CASSPSGRANTEAFF.

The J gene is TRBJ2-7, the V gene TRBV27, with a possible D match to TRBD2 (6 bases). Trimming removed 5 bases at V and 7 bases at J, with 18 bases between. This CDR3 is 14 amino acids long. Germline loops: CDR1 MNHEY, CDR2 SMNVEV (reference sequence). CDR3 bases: TGTGCCAGCAGTAAATTGGCCCCGGGGGAGGAGCAGTACTTC. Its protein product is CASSKLAPGEEQYF.

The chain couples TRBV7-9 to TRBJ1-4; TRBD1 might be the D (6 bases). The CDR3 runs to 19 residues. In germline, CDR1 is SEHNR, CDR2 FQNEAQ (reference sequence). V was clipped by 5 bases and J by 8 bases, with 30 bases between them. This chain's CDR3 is CASSPPPWDTKHPVEKLFF. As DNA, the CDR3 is TGTGCCAGCAGCCCCCCCCCGTGGGACACAAAGCACCCCGTGGAAAAACTGTTTTTT.

The CDR3 region has the DNA TGTGCCAGCAATCCAGCGGGCGGAGGTGATCAAGAGACCCAGTACTTC. Amino acid sequence: CASNPAGGGDQETQYF. The gene calls are TRBV2 and TRBJ2-5; possible D gene TRBD2, 6 bases. The CDR3 is 16 residues long. The V end was cut by 7 bases, the J end by 2 bases, with 20 bases between. Germline V gene lookup returns CDR1 SNHLY and CDR2 FYNNEI. The variable domain in full, with the rest retrieved from reference TRBV2 and TRBJ2-5, is EPEVTQTPSHQVTQMGQEVILRCVPISNHLYFYWYRQILGQKVEFLVSFYNNEISEKSEIFDDQFSVERPDGSNFTLKIRSTKLEDSAMYFCASNPAGGGDQETQYFGPGTRLLVL.

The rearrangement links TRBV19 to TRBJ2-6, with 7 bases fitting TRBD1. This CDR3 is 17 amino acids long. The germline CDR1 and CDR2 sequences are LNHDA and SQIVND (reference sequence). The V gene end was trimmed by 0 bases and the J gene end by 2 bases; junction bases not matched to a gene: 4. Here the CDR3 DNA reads TGTGCCAGTAGTATAGATCTAGGACAGGCTGGGGCCAACGTCCTGACTTTC. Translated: CASSIDLGQAGANVLTF.

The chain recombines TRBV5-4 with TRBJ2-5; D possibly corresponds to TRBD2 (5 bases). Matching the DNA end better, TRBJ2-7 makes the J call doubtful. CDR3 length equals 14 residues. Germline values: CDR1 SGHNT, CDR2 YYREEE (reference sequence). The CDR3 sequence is CASSMAGENYEQYF. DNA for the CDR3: TGTGCCAGCAGCATGGCCGGGGAGAACTACGAGCAGTACTTC.

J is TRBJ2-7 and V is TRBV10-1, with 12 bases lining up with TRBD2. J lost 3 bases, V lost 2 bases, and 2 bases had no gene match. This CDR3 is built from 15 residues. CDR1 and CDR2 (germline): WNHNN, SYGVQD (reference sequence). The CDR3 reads CASSEGLAGIYEQYF. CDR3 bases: TGCGCCAGCAGTGAGGGACTAGCGGGAATCTACGAGCAGTACTTC.

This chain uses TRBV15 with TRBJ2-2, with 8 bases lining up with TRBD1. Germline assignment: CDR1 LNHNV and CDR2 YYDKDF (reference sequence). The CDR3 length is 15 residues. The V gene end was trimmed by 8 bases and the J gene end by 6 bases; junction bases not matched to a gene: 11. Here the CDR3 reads CATSSDRGDSGELFF. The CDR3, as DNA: TGTGCCACCTCCTCTGACAGGGGCGATTCCGGGGAGCTGTTTTTT.

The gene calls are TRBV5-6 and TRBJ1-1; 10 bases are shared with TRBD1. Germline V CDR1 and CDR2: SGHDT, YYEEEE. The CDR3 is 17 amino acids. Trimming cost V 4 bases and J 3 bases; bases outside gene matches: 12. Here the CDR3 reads CASSKRTGGSFHTEAFF. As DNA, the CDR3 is TGTGCCAGCAGCAAGAGGACAGGGGGAAGTTTTCACACTGAAGCTTTCTTT.

This chain's CDR3 is CASSPELGGIEQYF. Here the CDR3 DNA reads TGTGCCAGCAGCCCCGAACTAGGAGGGATCGAGCAGTACTTC. The genes are TRBV9 and TRBJ2-7; TRBD2 is a possible D gene (6 bases). The ends were cut back, 4 bases at V and 6 bases at J, with 17 bases in the middle. Germline V CDR1 and CDR2: SGDLS, YYNGEE. The CDR3 sequence is 14 residues long. Full variable domain (missing parts from reference TRBV9 and TRBJ2-7): DSGVTQTPKHLITATGQRVTLRCSPRSGDLSVYWYQQSLDQGLQFLIQYYNGEERAKGNILERFSAQQFPDLHSELNLSSLELGDSALYFCASSPELGGIEQYFGPGTRLTVT.

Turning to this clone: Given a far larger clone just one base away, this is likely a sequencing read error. As DNA, the CDR3 is TGTGCCAGCAGCTCCGGACAGAACTACGAGCAGTACTTC. Amino acid sequence: CASSSGQNYEQYF. This sequence joins TRBV7-9 and TRBJ2-7; D is perhaps TRBD1 (6 bases). The CDR3 is 13 amino acids. Germline V gene data show CDR1 as SEHNR and CDR2 as FQNEAQ (reference sequence). Trimming removed 4 bases at V and 3 bases at J, with 10 bases between. The whole variable domain, filled in from reference TRBV7-9 and TRBJ2-7, reads DTGVSQNPRHKITKRGQNVTFRCDPISEHNRLYWYRQTLGQGPEFLTYFQNEAQLEKSRLLSDRFSAERPKGSFSTLEIQRTEQGDSAMYLCASSSGQNYEQYFGPGTRLTVT.

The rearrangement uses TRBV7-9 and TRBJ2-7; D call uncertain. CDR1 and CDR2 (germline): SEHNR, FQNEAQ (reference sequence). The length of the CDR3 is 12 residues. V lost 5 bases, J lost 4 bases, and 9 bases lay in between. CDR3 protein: CASSDSRYEQYF. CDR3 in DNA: TGTGCCAGCAGCGACTCAAGATACGAGCAGTACTTC.

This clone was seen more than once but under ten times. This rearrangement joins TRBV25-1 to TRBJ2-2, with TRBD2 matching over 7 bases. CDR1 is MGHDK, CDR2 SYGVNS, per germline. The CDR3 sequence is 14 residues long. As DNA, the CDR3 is TGTGCTACGGGAGGTCTAGGGAACACCGGGGAGCTGTTTTTT. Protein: CATGGLGNTGELFF.

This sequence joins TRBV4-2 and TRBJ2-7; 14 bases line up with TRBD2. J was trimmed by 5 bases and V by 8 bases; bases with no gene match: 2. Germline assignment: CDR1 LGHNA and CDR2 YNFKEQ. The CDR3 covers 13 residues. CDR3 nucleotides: TGTGCCAGCGGGACTAGCGGGAGCAACGAGCAGTACTTC. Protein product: CASGTSGSNEQYF.

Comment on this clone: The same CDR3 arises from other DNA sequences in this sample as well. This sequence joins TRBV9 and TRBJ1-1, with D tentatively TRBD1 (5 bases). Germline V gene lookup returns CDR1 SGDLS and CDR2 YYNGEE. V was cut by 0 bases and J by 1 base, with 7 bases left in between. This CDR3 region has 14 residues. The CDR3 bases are TGTGCCAGCAGCGTAGCTGGGGGGAACACTGAAGCTTTCTTT. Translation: CASSVAGGNTEAFF.